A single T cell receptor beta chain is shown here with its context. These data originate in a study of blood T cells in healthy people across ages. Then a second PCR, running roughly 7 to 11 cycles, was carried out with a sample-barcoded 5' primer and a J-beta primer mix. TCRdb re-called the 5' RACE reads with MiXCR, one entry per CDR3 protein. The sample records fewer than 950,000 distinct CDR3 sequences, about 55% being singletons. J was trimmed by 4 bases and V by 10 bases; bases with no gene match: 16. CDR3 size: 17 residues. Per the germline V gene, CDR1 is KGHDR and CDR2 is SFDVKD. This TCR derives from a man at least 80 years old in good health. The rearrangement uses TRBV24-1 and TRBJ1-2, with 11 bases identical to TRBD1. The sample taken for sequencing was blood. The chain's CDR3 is CATSFGTGTGGGYGYTF. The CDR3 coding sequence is TGTGCCACTAGTTTCGGGACCGGGACAGGGGGAGGCTATGGCTACACCTTC.